This note documents a single T cell receptor beta chain sequence. The antigen is undetermined. Analysis merged second doses at about 4 or about 12 weeks. Germline loops: CDR1 LGHDT, CDR2 YNNKEL (reference sequence). The CDR3 loop spans 13 amino acids. After removal of 5 bases from V and 4 bases from J, the junction contained 1 base not matched to a gene. This record belongs to a study of T cell responses to AZD1222 COVID-19 vaccine. Clones were sequenced by immunoSEQ multiplex PCR, and TCRdb holds only the in-frame ones, with some missing. The table records about 81,000 clones, 75% to 90% of them present only once. Study observations and caveats: Among those given AZD1222, only five or six were seropositive at baseline. Spike-specific TCR breadth and depth rose after two AZD1222 doses. Clonal diversity may have been underestimated, and the donors were mostly white British, with more females than males.

This material consisted of peripheral blood, taken 28 days after the second AZD1222 dose. V usage is TRBV3-1 (or the pseudogene TRBV3-2) and J usage is TRBJ2-7; 11 nucleotides agree with TRBD1. The sequence derives from an adult who received the AZD1222 COVID-19 vaccine. CDR3 nucleotide sequence: TGTGCCAGCAGCGGGACAGGGGGATACGAGCAGTACTTC. Protein: CASSGTGGYEQYF.